Listed here are 28 T cell receptor beta chains from one sample, sequenced in a study of blood T cell repertoires in COVID-19. The data were produced by immunoSEQ multiplex PCR, yet TCRdb's version contains in-frame clones alone and is incomplete. This sample has over 60,000 clones, with roughly 82% found just once. Sample: peripheral blood. All receptors come from a human donor in a cohort sampled during active COVID-19.

The CDR3 protein is CASSGQRGFSTEAFF. The DNA for the CDR3 is TGTGCCAGCTCCGGACAGAGGGGTTTTAGCACTGAAGCTTTCTTT. The gene calls are TRBV18 and TRBJ1-1; D might be TRBD1 (6 bases). Germline CDR1 is KGHSH and CDR2 is LQKENI. CDR3 size: 15 residues. V gave up 6 bases and J gave up 4 bases, with 18 bases separating them.

V usage is TRBV7-9 and J usage is TRBJ1-3, with no clear D. Germline V CDR1 and CDR2: SEHNR, FQNEAQ (reference sequence). The CDR3 is 13 residues long. V lost 1 base to trimming and J lost 7 bases, with 8 bases between them. The CDR3 coding sequence is TGTGCCAGCAGCTTAGACGGACTGAACACCATATATTTT. Translated: CASSLDGLNTIYF.

The chain recombines TRBV19 with TRBJ2-7; 8 bases are shared with TRBD1. Trimming took 4 bases from V and 6 from J; bases not matched to a gene: 20. Germline V gene lookup returns CDR1 LNHDA and CDR2 SQIVND (reference sequence). The CDR3 runs 18 residues. DNA of the CDR3: TGTGCCAGTAGTACAATCCCCCCCCTTCCCGGGACAGGCTCCGAGCAGTACTTC. As protein: CASSTIPPLPGTGSEQYF.

This rearrangement joins TRBV10-3 to TRBJ2-7; unclear D gene. Germline V gene data show CDR1 as ENHRY and CDR2 as SYGVKD. The CDR3 is 12 amino acids. V was clipped by 7 bases and J by 6 bases, with 13 bases between them. The CDR3 DNA reads as TGTGCCATCATCGACAAAATCGGCGAGCAGTACTTC. Its translation: CAIIDKIGEQYF.

V is TRBV5-1 and J is TRBJ2-7, with a tentative D call TRBD2 (7 bases). This CDR3 has 13 amino acids. Germline V CDR1 and CDR2: SGHRS, YFSETQ. Trimming shortened V by 5 bases and J by 6 bases, and 15 bases separated the two germline ends. CDR3 in amino acids: CASRGGALGEQYF. The CDR3 DNA reads as TGCGCCAGCAGGGGGGGGGCCTTGGGCGAGCAGTACTTC.

This chain joins TRBV7-8 and TRBJ2-6; D not resolved. The CDR3 runs 17 residues. The germline V and J ends were trimmed by 2 bases and 0 bases, with 11 bases remaining between them. Per the germline V gene, CDR1 is SGHVS and CDR2 is FQNEAQ. The DNA for the CDR3 is TGTGCCAGCAGCTTATTGGTCAGTTTCTCTGGGGCCAACGTCCTGACTTTC. Translating gives CASSLLVSFSGANVLTF.

The J gene is TRBJ2-6, the V gene TRBV11-2; weak D call: TRBD2 (5 bases). Germline CDR1 SGHAT, CDR2 FQNNGV. The ends were cut back, 3 bases at V and 0 bases at J, with 12 bases in the middle. The CDR3 spans 17 residues. Written as DNA, the CDR3 is TGTGCCAGCAGCTTGGTCTACGGGAACTCTGGGGCCAACGTCCTGACTTTC. It codes for CASSLVYGNSGANVLTF. The whole variable domain, remainder taken from reference TRBV11-2 and TRBJ2-6, is EAGVAQSPRYKIIEKRQSVAFWCNPISGHATLYWYQQILGQGPKLLIQFQNNGVVDDSQLPKDRFSAERLKGVDSTLKIQPAKLEDSAVYLCASSLVYGNSGANVLTFGAGSRLTVL.

The chain has TRBV5-1 and TRBJ1-1; maybe TRBD1 (6 bases). Trimming cost V 4 bases and J 1 base, with 14 bases left between them. CDR1 SGHRS and CDR2 YFSETQ come from the germline V gene. The length of the CDR3 is 15 residues. The CDR3 DNA reads as TGCGCCAGCAGCCCCCCTGGGGGCGGGAACACTGAAGCTTTCTTT. Amino acid sequence: CASSPPGGGNTEAFF.

V and J are TRBV11-1 and TRBJ1-1; 10 bases align to TRBD1. Germline CDR1 and CDR2: SGHAT and FQDESV (reference sequence). This CDR3 has 16 residues. V shed 5 bases, J shed 5 bases, and the junction held 11 bases outside the gene matches. CDR3: CASSPGTGVGETEAFF. In nucleotides, the CDR3 is TGTGCCAGCAGCCCCGGGACAGGGGTAGGAGAAACTGAAGCTTTCTTT.

The chain employs TRBV29-1 and TRBJ2-7; D ambiguous. V shed 2 bases and J shed 1 base, with 6 bases lying between them. The CDR3 totals 12 residues. The germline CDR1 and CDR2 sequences are SQVTM and ANQGSEA. The CDR3 loop reads CSVETPSYEQYF. As DNA, the CDR3 is TGCAGCGTTGAAACACCGTCCTACGAGCAGTACTTC.

The genes are TRBV7-8 and TRBJ2-7; 10 bases map to TRBD2. The CDR3 totals 18 residues. Germline lookup yields CDR1 SGHVS and CDR2 FQNEAQ. The V and J ends lost 1 base and 1 base, in that order; junction bases with no gene match: 10. The CDR3 coding sequence is TGTGCCAGCAGCTTAGGGTTTAGCGGGGGGCAAACGTCCTACGAGCAGTACTTC. Residues: CASSLGFSGGQTSYEQYF.

This rearrangement joins TRBV3-1 (or the pseudogene TRBV3-2) to TRBJ1-2; 8 bases fit TRBD1. Germline V CDR1 and CDR2: LGHDT, YNNKEL (reference sequence). The CDR3 extends over 14 amino acids. V lost 1 base to trimming and J lost 4 bases; unmatched junction nucleotides: 2. In DNA, the CDR3 is TGTGCCAGCAGCCAAGGGGACAGGCCCTATGGCTACACCTTC. Amino acid sequence: CASSQGDRPYGYTF.

The J gene is TRBJ2-7, the V gene TRBV5-1; D may be TRBD1 (6 bases). Germline values: CDR1 SGHRS, CDR2 YFSETQ. The germline V and J ends were trimmed by 0 bases and 2 bases, with 12 bases remaining between them. The CDR3 consists of 15 residues. The CDR3 is CASSLAAGVPYEQYF. In DNA, the CDR3 is TGCGCCAGCAGCTTGGCGGCAGGGGTCCCCTACGAGCAGTACTTC.

The V call is TRBV3-1 (or the pseudogene TRBV3-2), the J call TRBJ1-2; D is ambiguous. Trimming pared 0 bases from V and 1 base from J, leaving 6 bases between. Germline V lookup: CDR1 LGHDT, CDR2 YNNKEL (reference sequence). The CDR3 loop spans 14 amino acids. The CDR3 loop is CASSQDPVNYGYTF. The CDR3 DNA reads TGTGCCAGCAGCCAAGATCCAGTTAACTATGGCTACACCTTC.

The genes are TRBV28 and TRBJ1-5; 9 bases are a match to TRBD1. The CDR3 length is 17 residues. Losses at the gene ends were 3 bases for V and 3 bases for J; bases not matched to a gene: 9. Per the germline V gene, CDR1 is MDHEN and CDR2 is SYDVKM. The CDR3: CASSFKTGGGLNQPQHF. CDR3 DNA: TGTGCCAGCAGTTTTAAAACAGGGGGCGGCCTCAATCAGCCCCAGCATTTT. Combining the CDR3 with reference TRBV28 and TRBJ1-5 gives the whole variable domain DVKVTQSSRYLVKRTGEKVFLECVQDMDHENMFWYRQDPGLGLRLIYFSYDVKMKEKGDIPEGYSVSREKKERFSLILESASTNQTSMYLCASSFKTGGGLNQPQHFGDGTRLSIL.

The chain employs TRBV5-1 and TRBJ1-2, with 7 bases identical to TRBD1. CDR1 is SGHRS, CDR2 YFSETQ, per germline. J gave up 1 base and V 4 bases, and 7 bases lay outside the gene matches. The CDR3 covers 15 residues. The CDR3 is CASSRGQARNYGYTF. DNA of the CDR3: TGCGCCAGCAGCCGAGGACAGGCTCGTAACTATGGCTACACCTTC.

The chain links TRBV5-1 to TRBJ1-1; tentative D call: TRBD1 (5 bases). The CDR3 is 14 residues long. The V end lost 2 bases, the J end lost 3 bases, and 11 bases lay between the germline ends. Germline V lookup: CDR1 SGHRS, CDR2 YFSETQ. This chain's CDR3 is CASSFRGLDTEAFF. The CDR3 DNA is TGCGCCAGCAGCTTTCGGGGGTTAGACACTGAAGCTTTCTTT.

Of note for this clone: Other DNA variants within this sample encode the same CDR3. V and J are TRBV5-1 and TRBJ1-6; D is uncertain. This CDR3 comprises 13 residues. Germline V gives CDR1 SGHRS, CDR2 YFSETQ. Trimming removed 1 base at V and 8 bases at J, with 7 bases between. CDR3 coding DNA: TGCGCCAGCAGCTTGAAACTTGATTCACCCCTCCACTTT. Its protein product is CASSLKLDSPLHF.

This clone was seen once. The chain uses TRBV7-9 and TRBJ2-4; D uncertain. The germline gives CDR1 SEHNR, CDR2 FQNEAQ (reference sequence). The CDR3 length is 13 residues. The ends were cut back, 7 bases at V and 2 bases at J, with 9 bases in the middle. The CDR3 here is CASTTDPKNIQYF. CDR3 sequence (DNA): TGTGCCAGCACTACAGATCCCAAAAACATTCAGTACTTC.

This clone has a single count. The chain couples TRBV29-1 to TRBJ2-7; D unclear. Germline V gene sequence: CDR1 SQVTM, CDR2 ANQGSEA. The V gene lost 7 bases and the J gene lost 0 bases, with 7 bases spanning the gap. This CDR3 region has 11 residues. CDR3 sequence: CSATSSYEQYF. CDR3 in DNA: TGCAGCGCGACCAGCTCCTACGAGCAGTACTTC.

V is TRBV7-9 and J is TRBJ1-2; 7 bases are shared with TRBD1. V trimming: 5 bases; J trimming: 2 bases; junction bases outside the gene matches: 5. Looked up from germline, CDR1 is SEHNR and CDR2 is FQNEAQ (reference sequence). This CDR3 has 14 residues. CDR3 amino acids: CASSRSQGNYGYTF. The CDR3 bases are TGTGCCAGCAGCCGCTCACAGGGGAACTATGGCTACACCTTC.

The rearrangement uses TRBV28 and TRBJ1-1, with a possible D match to TRBD1 (5 bases). Trimming removed 6 bases at V and 4 bases at J, with 15 bases between. The CDR3 has 14 amino acids. Germline CDR1 and CDR2: MDHEN and SYDVKM. The CDR3 region is CASSLPGISTEAFF. The CDR3 DNA follows: TGTGCCAGCAGCTTGCCAGGGATTAGCACTGAAGCTTTCTTT.

V gene TRBV7-9 combines with J gene TRBJ2-7, with 8 bases fitting TRBD1. Per the germline V gene, CDR1 is SEHNR and CDR2 is FQNEAQ (reference sequence). Germline trimming cut 1 base from V and 1 base from J; bases unmatched to any gene: 12. The length of the CDR3 is 18 residues. The CDR3 DNA reads TGTGCCAGCAGCTTAGATTGGCAGGGGGCCCTATCTTCCTACGAGCAGTACTTC. Protein product: CASSLDWQGALSSYEQYF.

This clone was found once. The V and J genes are TRBV9 and TRBJ2-3; D remains ambiguous. The germline V gene has CDR1 SGDLS and CDR2 YYNGEE. This CDR3 region has 14 residues. Deletions cut 1 base from V and 0 bases from J, with 6 bases between. CDR3 amino acids: CASSVWPSTDTQYF. DNA for the CDR3: TGTGCCAGCAGCGTATGGCCGAGCACAGATACGCAGTATTTT.

In its sample, this clone was seen once. The chain uses TRBV12-5 and TRBJ1-1, with TRBD1 identical over 7 bases. This CDR3 contains 15 residues. V shed 5 bases, J shed 1 base, and the junction held 7 bases outside the gene matches. Germline V gene lookup returns CDR1 LGHNT and CDR2 FRNRAP. The DNA for the CDR3 is TGTGCTAGTGGTCCAACGGGACAGCAGAACACTGAAGCTTTCTTT. Its protein is CASGPTGQQNTEAFF.

This chain uses TRBV2 with TRBJ1-5; D is unclear. Trimming took off 1 base at V and 2 bases at J, with 12 bases between the two ends. This CDR3 spans 16 amino acids. CDR1 and CDR2 (germline): SNHLY, FYNNEI. CDR3 region: CASSEVHLQGNQPQHF. The CDR3 coding sequence is TGTGCCAGCAGTGAAGTTCATCTGCAGGGCAATCAGCCCCAGCATTTT.

This rearrangement joins TRBV12-3 or TRBV12-4 to TRBJ2-1, with 8 bases that match TRBD1. This CDR3 contains 13 residues. Trimming cost V 6 bases and J 6 bases; bases outside gene matches: 4. The CDR3 nucleotides read TGTGCCAGCAGCACAGGGGGAGGCAATGAGCAGTTCTTC. This translates into CASSTGGGNEQFF.

A few counts support this clone. CDR3 DNA: TGTGCCAGCAGCTTACGGGGGGTAGAGGGCTACACCTTC. As protein: CASSLRGVEGYTF. The chain recombines TRBV7-2 with TRBJ1-2, with TRBD1 as a possible D gene (5 bases). Germline loops: CDR1 SGHTA, CDR2 FQGNSA. Trimming removed 2 bases from V and 8 bases from J, with 12 bases in between. This CDR3 region has 13 residues.